These 16 T cell receptor beta chains share one sample of origin, sequenced in a study of blood T cell repertoires in COVID-19. Sequencing was performed with immunoSEQ multiplex PCR; in TCRdb, only in-frame clones are kept and a portion is missing. The table shows roughly 99,000 clones, with roughly 88% occurring only once. Material for sequencing was peripheral blood. All receptors derive from a man aged 50 to 59 with active or convalescent COVID-19.

This chain joins TRBV15 and TRBJ2-5, with D maybe TRBD2 (6 bases). This CDR3 region has 15 residues. With 1 base removed from V and 5 bases from J, the gap between germline ends came to 14 bases. CDR1 is LNHNV and CDR2 is YYDKDF in the germline V gene (reference sequence). CDR3 protein: CATSRVGPGRETQYF. The CDR3 DNA is TGTGCCACCAGCAGAGTCGGACCGGGGAGGGAGACCCAGTACTTC.

This chain joins TRBV6-5 and TRBJ1-2; weak D call: TRBD1 (6 bases). Germline CDR1 MNHEY, CDR2 SVGAGI. The CDR3 extends over 15 amino acids. Between the trimmed V and J ends, which lost 1 base and 5 bases, there was a span of 14 bases. This CDR3 reads CASSYLGTRSYGYTF. CDR3 DNA: TGTGCCAGCAGTTACTTGGGGACAAGGAGTTATGGCTACACCTTC.

The gene calls are TRBV14 and TRBJ1-6, with a possible D match to TRBD1 (5 bases). The CDR3 is made up of 16 amino acids. Germline CDR1 is SGHDN and CDR2 is FVKESK. V lost 1 base and J 5 bases, leaving 12 bases between the germline ends. The CDR3 sequence: CASSQVGDRDNSPLHF. CDR3 nucleotide sequence: TGTGCCAGCAGCCAAGTTGGCGACAGAGATAATTCACCCCTCCACTTT.

The chain is built from TRBV2 and TRBJ1-5; a possible D gene is TRBD1 (5 bases). CDR1 is SNHLY and CDR2 is FYNNEI in the germline V gene. The CDR3 sequence is 15 residues long. Deletions cut 2 bases from V and 6 bases from J, with 14 bases between. The CDR3 sequence: CASSESTGRSQPQHF. The CDR3 DNA reads as TGTGCCAGCAGTGAAAGTACAGGTCGGAGTCAGCCCCAGCATTTT. Drawing the rest from reference TRBV2 and TRBJ1-5, the complete variable domain is EPEVTQTPSHQVTQMGQEVILRCVPISNHLYFYWYRQILGQKVEFLVSFYNNEISEKSEIFDDQFSVERPDGSNFTLKIRSTKLEDSAMYFCASSESTGRSQPQHFGDGTRLSIL.

This chain joins TRBV28 and TRBJ2-7; 9 bases match TRBD2. Germline lookup yields CDR1 MDHEN and CDR2 SYDVKM. The J segment lost 4 bases and the V segment lost 6 bases, leaving 7 bases of the junction unmatched. The CDR3 extends over 14 amino acids. The CDR3 DNA sequence: TGTGCCAGCAGACGCGGGAGGGCCGGATACGAGCAGTACTTC. It is translated as CASRRGRAGYEQYF.

The chain links TRBV7-6 to TRBJ2-5; TRBD2 is a possible D gene (6 bases). The CDR3 length is 15 residues. The V gene lost 0 bases and the J gene lost 5 bases, with 13 bases spanning the gap. Per the germline V gene, CDR1 is SGHVS and CDR2 is FNYEAQ. This CDR3 reads CASSLARGSSETQYF. In DNA, the CDR3 is TGTGCCAGCAGCTTAGCCCGGGGGTCCTCCGAGACCCAGTACTTC.

This chain links TRBV7-2 with TRBJ2-1; TRBD1 aligns across 8 bases. Per germline, CDR1 SGHTA and CDR2 FQGNSA. This CDR3 is 16 amino acids long. V gave up 6 bases and J gave up 11 bases; unmatched junction bases: 18. CDR3 nucleotide sequence: TGTGCCAGCAGTCCGAAGGGACAGGCTCTCAAATCTAAGCAGTTCTTC. Its translation: CASSPKGQALKSKQFF.

This clone was detected a few times. The V and J genes are TRBV14 and TRBJ1-2; D perhaps matches TRBD1 (5 bases). Germline CDR1 SGHDN, CDR2 FVKESK. The CDR3 runs 13 residues. Trimming pared 10 bases from V and 4 bases from J, leaving 16 bases between. CDR3 DNA: TGTGCCACCGGGGTCGCCGGGGGCTATGGCTACACCTTC. Protein: CATGVAGGYGYTF.

This chain links TRBV7-2 with TRBJ2-7; 11 bases are shared with TRBD2. This CDR3 has 14 residues. Germline V CDR1 and CDR2: SGHTA, FQGNSA. V was clipped by 5 bases and J by 7 bases; unmatched bases: 7. CDR3 in amino acids: CASSLPRTSGEQYF. In nucleotides, the CDR3 is TGTGCCAGCAGCCTCCCGCGGACTAGCGGGGAGCAGTACTTC.

This sequence joins TRBV19 and TRBJ1-1; possible D gene TRBD1, 5 bases. This CDR3 contains 13 residues. Germline assignment: CDR1 LNHDA and CDR2 SQIVND (reference sequence). V was shortened by 5 bases and J by 4 bases, with 11 bases between the two germline ends. The CDR3 DNA reads as TGTGCCAGTAGTCTCGGTAGGGGCACTGAAGCTTTCTTT. Translating gives CASSLGRGTEAFF. Combining the CDR3 with reference TRBV19 and TRBJ1-1 gives the whole variable domain DGGITQSPKYLFRKEGQNVTLSCEQNLNHDAMYWYRQDPGQGLRLIYYSQIVNDFQKGDIAEGYSVSREKKESFPLTVTSAQKNPTAFYLCASSLGRGTEAFFGQGTRLTVV.

The chain couples TRBV29-1 to TRBJ2-5; 7 bases are a match to TRBD1. Trimming cost V 5 bases and J 4 bases; bases outside gene matches: 7. Germline CDR1 reads SQVTM; CDR2 reads ANQGSEA. CDR3 length equals 13 residues. CDR3 DNA sequence: TGCAGCGTTACAGGGGTGCCCGGAGAGACCCAGTACTTC. It yields the protein CSVTGVPGETQYF.

The chain combines TRBV29-1 with TRBJ1-1; D possibly corresponds to TRBD1 (5 bases). The CDR3 has 13 amino acids. CDR1 and CDR2 from the germline V gene are SQVTM and ANQGSEA. Trimming cost V 2 bases and J 7 bases, with 14 bases left between them. The CDR3 coding sequence is TGCAGCGTTGAAAGGCAGTTAACAGGTGAAGCTTTCTTT. It encodes CSVERQLTGEAFF.

CDR3 loop: CASSYRDSSSYEQYF. CDR3 DNA sequence: TGTGCCAGCAGCTATAGGGACAGTTCCTCCTACGAGCAGTACTTC. The chain employs TRBV5-8 and TRBJ2-7; 7 positions agree with TRBD1. The germline V gene encodes CDR1 SGHTS and CDR2 YDEGEE. The trim removed 3 bases at V and 0 bases at J, leaving 6 bases unmatched. The CDR3 extends over 15 amino acids.

V gene TRBV11-2 combines with J gene TRBJ1-2, with D maybe TRBD1 (5 bases). The V gene lost 5 bases and the J gene lost 6 bases, with 13 bases spanning the gap. Germline CDR1 is SGHAT and CDR2 is FQNNGV. This CDR3 contains 13 residues. In DNA, the CDR3 is TGTGCCAGCAGCACACAGGCTCCACATGGCTACACCTTC. Its translation is CASSTQAPHGYTF.

The V and J genes are TRBV19 and TRBJ2-1; D remains ambiguous. Germline loops: CDR1 LNHDA, CDR2 SQIVND (reference sequence). The CDR3 runs 11 residues. Trimming removed 10 bases from V and 4 bases from J, with 8 bases in between. The CDR3 spells CATHQYNEQFF. CDR3 bases: TGTGCCACTCACCAGTACAATGAGCAGTTCTTC.

The chain has TRBV7-7 and TRBJ2-3; 8 bases match TRBD1. Germline V gene data show CDR1 as SSHAT and CDR2 as FNYEAQ (reference sequence). CDR3 length: 16 residues. The V segment lost 5 bases and the J segment 4 bases; nucleotides outside the gene matches: 11. The CDR3 nucleotides read TGTGCCAGCAGCCTCCTTCCGGGACAGGTTGCAGATACGCAGTATTTT. Translated, it gives CASSLLPGQVADTQYF.